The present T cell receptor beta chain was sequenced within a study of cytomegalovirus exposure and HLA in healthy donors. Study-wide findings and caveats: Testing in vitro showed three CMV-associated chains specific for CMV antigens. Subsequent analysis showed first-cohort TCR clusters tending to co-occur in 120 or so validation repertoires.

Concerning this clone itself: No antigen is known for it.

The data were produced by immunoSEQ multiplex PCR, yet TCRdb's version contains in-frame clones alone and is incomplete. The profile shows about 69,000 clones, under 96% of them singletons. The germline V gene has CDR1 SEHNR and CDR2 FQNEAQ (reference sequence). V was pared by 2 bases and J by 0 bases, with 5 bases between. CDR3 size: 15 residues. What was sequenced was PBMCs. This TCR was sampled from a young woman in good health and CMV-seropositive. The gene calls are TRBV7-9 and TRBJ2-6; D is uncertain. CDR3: CASSLRASGANVLTF. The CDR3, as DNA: TGTGCCAGCAGCTTACGAGCCTCTGGGGCCAACGTCCTGACTTTC.